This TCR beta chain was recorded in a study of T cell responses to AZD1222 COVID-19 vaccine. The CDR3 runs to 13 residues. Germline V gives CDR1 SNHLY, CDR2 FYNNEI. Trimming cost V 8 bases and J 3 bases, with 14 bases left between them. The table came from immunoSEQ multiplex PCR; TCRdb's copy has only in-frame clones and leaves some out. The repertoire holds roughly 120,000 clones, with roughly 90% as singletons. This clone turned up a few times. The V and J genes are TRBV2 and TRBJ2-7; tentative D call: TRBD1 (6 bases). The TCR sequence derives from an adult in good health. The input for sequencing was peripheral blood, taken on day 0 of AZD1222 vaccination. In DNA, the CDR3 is TGTGCCAGCGGGCTAGACAGGATCTACGAGCAGTACTTC. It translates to CASGLDRIYEQYF.